This is a list of T cell receptor beta chains from one sample in a study of cytomegalovirus exposure and HLA in healthy donors. The method was immunoSEQ multiplex PCR; TCRdb's version includes in-frame clones alone and lacks a portion of them. The profile shows fewer than 40,000 clones, roughly 67% of them singletons. The sample taken for sequencing was PBMCs. All receptors derive from a man aged 35 to 55 in good health and CMV-seropositive. Each CDR3 is given with its conserved first and last residue. The D gene is left open where the match is weak. Size is stated for part of the rows, as once, few or many counts, or as a class when the clone is expanded.

clone_size j_call d_call v_call cdr3_nt cdr3_aa
NA TRBJ2-1 NA TRBV19 TGTGCCAGTAGTAGACAGGAGGTAAATGAGCAGTTCTTC CASSRQEVNEQFF
NA TRBJ2-7 TRBD1 TRBV2 TGTGCCAGCCGGACAGGGGGCTCCGAGCAGTACTTC CASRTGGSEQYF
NA TRBJ1-5 NA TRBV30 TGTGCCTGGAGTGAAGGGGGAGGCAATCAGCCCCAGCATTTT CAWSEGGGNQPQHF
NA TRBJ2-3 TRBD1 TRBV29-1 TGCAGCGTTTTCTACAGGGGGCGGTTGGCAGATACGCAGTATTTT CSVFYRGRLADTQYF
NA TRBJ2-1 NA TRBV6-6 TGTGCCAGCAGTAGGGGGGAGGGATACAATGAGCAGTTCTTC CASSRGEGYNEQFF
few TRBJ2-6 TRBD1 TRBV4-2 TGTGCCAGCAGCTCGGGGACAGGGAACTCTGGGGCCAACGTCCTGACTTTC CASSSGTGNSGANVLTF
NA TRBJ2-7 TRBD1 TRBV9 TGTGCCAGCGGGACCGGGACAGGGCCACCCTACGAGCAGTACTTC CASGTGTGPPYEQYF
NA TRBJ1-6 NA TRBV5-6 TGTGCCAGCAGCCGGGGGGCGGACTCCTATAATTCACCCCTCCACTTT CASSRGADSYNSPLHF
NA TRBJ2-3 TRBD2 TRBV4-1 TGCGCCAGCAGCCAAGATAGGACTAGCGGCACAGATACGCAGTATTTT CASSQDRTSGTDTQYF
NA TRBJ2-7 TRBD1 TRBV5-1 TGCGCCAGCAGCCCATCGAGGGCAGGGGGCTACTCCTACGAGCAGTACTTC CASSPSRAGGYSYEQYF
NA TRBJ2-7 TRBD1 TRBV6-6 TGTGCCAGCAGTTACCCGGGACAGGGTTACGAGCAGTACTTC CASSYPGQGYEQYF
NA TRBJ2-1 TRBD1 TRBV6-6 TGTGCCAGCAGTTACCCTGACAGGGGGCATGAGCAGTTCTTC CASSYPDRGHEQFF
once TRBJ1-3 NA TRBV6-1 TGTGCCAGCAGTGAGGGGGCCTCTGGAAACACCATATATTTT CASSEGASGNTIYF
NA TRBJ1-2 NA TRBV7-9 TGTGCCAGCAGCTTTGGACATCCGTCTAACTATGGCTACACCTTC CASSFGHPSNYGYTF
NA TRBJ2-7 TRBD1 TRBV5-4 TGTGCCAGCAGCGTGTTTACCGGGACAGGGGTCGAGCAGTACTTC CASSVFTGTGVEQYF
NA TRBJ2-7 TRBD2 TRBV25-1 TGTGCCAGCAGTTCCGAGCGGGGGAACCCCTACGAGCAGTACTTC CASSSERGNPYEQYF
NA TRBJ1-1 TRBD1 TRBV7-8 TGTGCCAGCAGCTTGACAGGGGAGAACACTGAAGCTTTCTTT CASSLTGENTEAFF
NA TRBJ1-1 TRBD1 TRBV5-1 TGCGCCAGCAGCCACTCGACAGGGGCCACTGAAGCTTTCTTT CASSHSTGATEAFF
few TRBJ2-2 NA TRBV18 TGTGCCAGCTCACTCCAGGGGCACACCGGGGAGCTGTTTTTT CASSLQGHTGELFF
NA TRBJ1-2 NA TRBV6-5 TGTGCCAGCAGTTACAGGGCAGGGAACTATGGCTACACCTTC CASSYRAGNYGYTF
NA TRBJ2-7 NA TRBV4-2 TGTGCCAGCAGCCAAGGAGGGGCAGGGGTTCAGCAGTACTTC CASSQGGAGVQQYF
NA TRBJ1-5 NA TRBV19 TGTGCCAGCGAACAGAAAAATCAGCCCCAGCATTTT CASEQKNQPQHF
NA TRBJ2-3 NA TRBV5-8 TGTGCCGCATCCGGGCTACGGACTAGCACAGATACGCAGTATTTT CAASGLRTSTDTQYF
NA TRBJ2-3 TRBD2 TRBV5-1 TGCGCCAGCAGCACCGGGGGGGCAGCAGATACGCAGTATTTT CASSTGGAADTQYF
few TRBJ2-5 TRBD2 TRBV2 TGTGCCAGCAGTGGGACTAGCGGGTACCAAGAGACCCAGTACTTC CASSGTSGYQETQYF
NA TRBJ2-5 TRBD1 TRBV11-3 TGTGCCAGCAGCTCCGGGTTGACAGGGAACGAGAAGACCCAGTACTTC CASSSGLTGNEKTQYF
NA TRBJ2-3 TRBD2 TRBV28 TGTGCCAGCAGTCCCCTTGGAGCGGGGAGGAGCACAGATACGCAGTATTTT CASSPLGAGRSTDTQYF
NA TRBJ1-4 TRBD1 TRBV2 TGTGCCAGTATCGGGGACAGGGATGAGCAAAAACTGTTTTTT CASIGDRDEQKLFF
NA TRBJ1-1 NA TRBV6-1 TGTGCCAGCAGCCAACAGGCGTGGAACACTGAAGCTTTCTTT CASSQQAWNTEAFF
NA TRBJ1-2 NA TRBV15 TGTGCCACCAGCCTAAAGGGGCTTGCTGGCTACACCTTC CATSLKGLAGYTF
NA TRBJ1-2 NA TRBV6-1 TGTGCCAGCAGTGACCGGGGATTGTATGGCTACACCTTC CASSDRGLYGYTF
NA TRBJ2-2 NA TRBV5-8 TGTGCCAGCAGCTTGCAGAACACCGGGGAGCTGTTTTTT CASSLQNTGELFF
NA TRBJ1-4 TRBD1 TRBV6-6 TGTGCCAGCAGTTTAGGACAGGGCGGGGGTGAAAAACTGTTTTTT CASSLGQGGGEKLFF
NA TRBJ2-7 NA TRBV10-2 TGCGCCAGCAGTCAATCCGGGGTCGCCTACGAGCAGTACTTC CASSQSGVAYEQYF
NA TRBJ2-1 NA TRBV4-1 TGCGCCAGCAGCCAAGATGGTAGCGTTTCCAATGAGCAGTTCTTC CASSQDGSVSNEQFF
NA TRBJ2-7 TRBD1 TRBV7-8 TGTGCCAGCAGCCTTATCAGGACAGGGCAAAGCGAGCAGTACTTC CASSLIRTGQSEQYF
NA TRBJ2-1 TRBD2 TRBV28 TGTGCCAGCAGTTTAGCGGGGGGCGGCAATGAGCAGTTCTTC CASSLAGGGNEQFF
once TRBJ2-3 TRBD2 TRBV18 TGTGCCAGCTCGCCTACTAGCGGACCTGCCCCTACGCAGTATTTT CASSPTSGPAPTQYF
NA TRBJ1-2 NA TRBV7-9 TGTGCCAGCAGCCCCATGGGCCCGGGGGACTATGGCTACACCTTC CASSPMGPGDYGYTF
NA TRBJ2-2 NA TRBV7-6 TGTGCCAGCAGCTTATTCAGTGCGAACACCGGGGAGCTGTTTTTT CASSLFSANTGELFF
NA TRBJ2-5 TRBD2 TRBV5-5 TGTGCCAGCAGCTTCTCGTCTAGCGGGGGTTTCCAAGAGACCCAGTACTTC CASSFSSSGGFQETQYF
few TRBJ2-3 NA TRBV4-1 TGCGCCAGCAGCCAGGGTCAGCGCCCCACAGATACGCAGTATTTT CASSQGQRPTDTQYF
NA TRBJ2-1 TRBD2 TRBV5-1 TGCGCCAGCAGCTTCGGACTAGCGGGGGGTTACAATGAGCAGTTCTTC CASSFGLAGGYNEQFF
NA TRBJ1-2 NA TRBV28 TGTGCCAGCAGTCTCATGCCCCAGGGGCGGCTTAACTATGGCTACACCTTC CASSLMPQGRLNYGYTF
NA TRBJ1-6 NA TRBV10-3 TGTGCCATCAGTGAAGGAGGTTCTTCTCATAATTCACCCCTCCACTTT CAISEGGSSHNSPLHF